This T cell receptor beta chain derives from a study of blood T cells in healthy people across ages. Approximately 9.6 milliliters of peripheral blood were drawn from each donor into EDTA-treated tubes. Only a few counts were recorded for this clonotype. The antigen is not known. Germline V CDR1 and CDR2: MNHEY, SMNVEV (reference sequence). V gave up 2 bases and J gave up 4 bases, with 10 bases separating them. There are 14 residues in the CDR3. Using a J-beta primer mix together with a sample-barcoded 5' primer, a second PCR was run for about 6 to 11 cycles. TCRdb re-derived calls from the 5' RACE reads in MiXCR, one entry per CDR3 protein. The sample yields some 710,000 distinct CDR3 sequences, around 50% seen once. Study-level findings and limits: Higher diversity and more naive CD4+ cells were features of long-lived donors, compared to aged donors. Unknown CMV status may confound age-related changes in expanded clones.

The sample was blood. This TCR derives from a man older than 75 in good health. This chain connects TRBV27 to TRBJ2-3; D gene unclear. The CDR3, as DNA: TGTGCCAGCAGTTTAGGCCTTAGGGCAGATACGCAGTATTTT. Translated, it gives CASSLGLRADTQYF.